This TCR beta chain originates from a study of blood T cell repertoires in COVID-19. Study at large: Researchers got acute and convalescent COVID-19 samples from the United States, Italy and Spain.

Clones were read by immunoSEQ multiplex PCR, and TCRdb kept only the in-frame ones, dropping some. The data contain 400,000 or so clones, around 90% of them seen just once; the ten biggest clones take up approximately 2.1%. Living in about two dozen US areas, the participants were between roughly 18 and 90 years of age. Participants' own reports of clinical history determined their cohort assignment. Between the trimmed V and J ends, which lost 0 bases and 4 bases, there was a span of 18 bases. CDR3 length: 17 residues. CDR1 and CDR2 from the germline V gene are LGHNA and YNFKEQ. Sequenced input: PBMCs or T cells enriched from blood (not recorded which). This chain joins TRBV4-2 and TRBJ1-1; possible D gene TRBD1, 5 bases. The clonotype was recovered from a woman in her forties with acute COVID-19. The CDR3 protein is CASSQDPGREGTTEAFF. CDR3 sequence (DNA): TGTGCCAGCAGCCAAGATCCGGGTAGGGAGGGGACCACTGAAGCTTTCTTT.